What follows are 13 T cell receptor beta chains derived from one specimen sequenced in a study of radiotherapy plus CTLA-4 blockade in lung cancer. Repertoires were generated with immunoSEQ multiplex PCR, while TCRdb's copy carries only in-frame clones and drops some. Among some 110,000 clones listed, over 65% were seen once. The input for sequencing was peripheral blood, taken from a patient treated with radiotherapy plus ipilimumab. The source is a human donor with non-small cell lung cancer that progressed on radiotherapy plus ipilimumab. Some clones in this sample may be carry-over from other donors' samples.

J is TRBJ2-7 and V is TRBV7-2; maybe TRBD2 (6 bases). There are 13 residues in the CDR3. The germline V gene encodes CDR1 SGHTA and CDR2 FQGNSA. Trimming stripped 1 base from V and 10 bases from J, with 14 bases between. The CDR3 nucleotides are TGTGCCAGCAGCTTAGGGGCCAGACTAGGCCAGTACTTC. This sequence encodes CASSLGARLGQYF.

The V call is TRBV7-9, the J call TRBJ1-1; a possible D gene is TRBD1 (5 bases). The CDR3 has 13 residues. The germline V gene has CDR1 SEHNR and CDR2 FQNEAQ (reference sequence). V dropped 6 bases and J dropped 5 bases, with 13 bases sitting between them. The CDR3 sequence is CASRRARDTEAFF. In nucleotides, the CDR3 is TGTGCCAGCAGGAGAGCCAGGGATACTGAAGCTTTCTTT.

The gene calls are TRBV6-1 and TRBJ2-7; either TRBD1 or TRBD2 may fit D (6 bases each). Germline assignment: CDR1 MNHNS and CDR2 SASEGT. The CDR3 totals 14 residues. V lost 7 bases and J 8 bases, leaving 21 bases between the germline ends. CDR3 protein: CASMQGRDTFKQYF. CDR3 coding DNA: TGTGCCAGCATGCAGGGGCGGGATACTTTCAAGCAGTACTTC.

The rearrangement links TRBV25-1 to TRBJ2-7; D unclear. V was pared by 1 base and J by 4 bases, with 11 bases between. The CDR3 runs to 14 residues. The germline gives CDR1 MGHDK, CDR2 SYGVNS. CDR3 residues: CASSELGRHYEQYF. Here the CDR3 DNA reads TGTGCCAGCAGTGAATTAGGCCGGCATTACGAGCAGTACTTC.

V and J are TRBV4-2 and TRBJ1-1; D is unclear. Germline V gene lookup returns CDR1 LGHNA and CDR2 YNFKEQ. Trimming took off 5 bases at V and 1 base at J, with 14 bases between the two ends. The CDR3 sequence is 15 residues long. The CDR3 bases are TGTGCCAGCAGCTCTGGGCAGGCCCAGAACACTGAAGCTTTCTTT. This encodes CASSSGQAQNTEAFF.

The J gene is TRBJ1-6, the V gene TRBV7-9; D not certain. Germline lookup yields CDR1 SEHNR and CDR2 FQNEAQ (reference sequence). The germline V and J ends were trimmed by 0 bases and 18 bases, with 15 bases remaining between them. This CDR3 spans 13 amino acids. CDR3 in DNA: TGTGCCAGCAGCTTAGCAGGGAACCCTCGACACCACTTT. This encodes CASSLAGNPRHHF.

The chain joins TRBV4-3 to TRBJ2-1; 14 bases line up with TRBD2. Losses at the gene ends were 0 bases for V and 7 bases for J; bases not matched to a gene: 5. Germline V gives CDR1 LGHNA, CDR2 YSLEER. The CDR3 has 17 residues. CDR3 region: CASSQDGTSGGRNEQFF. CDR3 sequence (DNA): TGCGCCAGCAGCCAAGATGGGACTAGCGGGGGCAGGAATGAGCAGTTCTTC.

This clone has just a few counts. No DNA is shown, since the ends of the CDR3 on it are uncertain; the CDR3 is the one TCRdb lists. CDR3 in amino acids: CSVEEVGTGNAF. The chain links TRBV29-1 to TRBJ1-2. The CDR3 is 12 residues long, ends included. Germline-derived CDR1 and CDR2 are SQVTM and ANQGSEA.

The V call is TRBV9, the J call TRBJ1-5; D call uncertain. Trimming shortened V by 0 bases and J by 0 bases, and 13 bases separated the two germline ends. Germline-derived CDR1 and CDR2 are SGDLS and YYNGEE. The CDR3 consists of 17 residues. The CDR3 region has the DNA TGTGCCAGCAGCGTAGCTACGGCTTTCTGTAGCAATCAGCCCCAGCATTTT. Residues: CASSVATAFCSNQPQHF.

The chain couples TRBV7-2 to TRBJ1-3; no firm D call. Per germline, CDR1 SGHTA and CDR2 FQGNSA. Trimming cost V 5 bases and J 4 bases, with 12 bases left between them. The CDR3 runs to 14 residues. CDR3 coding DNA: TGTGCCAGCAGCATCATGAGCGGAGGAAACACCATATATTTT. This codes for CASSIMSGGNTIYF.

This clone occurred a few times. J is TRBJ1-1 and V is TRBV6-1; maybe TRBD1 (5 bases). The V and J ends lost 6 bases and 8 bases respectively, with 13 bases between them. Germline CDR1 is MNHNS and CDR2 is SASEGT. The CDR3 covers 12 residues. DNA of the CDR3: TGTGCCAGCAGGGGACTCGGGACCGAAGCTTTCTTT. Protein sequence: CASRGLGTEAFF.

This CDR3 is CASSLLPADTGELFF. DNA of the CDR3: TGTGCCAGCAGCTTACTACCAGCGGACACCGGGGAGCTGTTTTTT. The chain links TRBV7-8 to TRBJ2-2; D possibly corresponds to TRBD2 (5 bases). The CDR3 sequence is 15 residues long. Looked up from germline, CDR1 is SGHVS and CDR2 is FQNEAQ. Trimming took off 2 bases at V and 3 bases at J, with 10 bases between the two ends.

CDR3 coding DNA: TGTGCCAGCAGCTCCGGGGACAGGGGACTCTATGGCTACACCTTC. Translated, it gives CASSSGDRGLYGYTF. The chain has TRBV7-2 and TRBJ1-2, with TRBD1 matching 10 bases. This CDR3 has 15 amino acids. V dropped 4 bases and J dropped 4; count of bases not matched to a gene: 6. Germline CDR1 reads SGHTA; CDR2 reads FQGNSA.